One and the same sample provided the 2 T cell receptor beta chains below, sequenced in a study of beta chain features in type 1 diabetes. Their recognized antigens are unknown. The study's findings and limits: People with Type 1 diabetes carried modestly yet significantly shorter TCRB CDR3s in all four CD4+ subsets.

As every portion of the isolated RNA was reverse transcribed, the sequencing read expressed TCRB transcripts. Libraries were prepared by immunoSEQ multiplex PCR; TCRdb keeps only in-frame clonotypes and omits some of them. This table holds 500,000 to 650,000 clones, 9.5% to 15% found once. The sample was naive CD4+ T cells from blood. The receptor source for this set is a man between 25 and 39 years old with type 1 diabetes.

This chain links TRBV19 with TRBJ2-5; D might be TRBD2 (5 bases). The CDR3 runs to 13 residues. V was pared by 2 bases and J by 3 bases, with 7 bases between. The germline V gene has CDR1 LNHDA and CDR2 SQIVND (reference sequence). The CDR3 nucleotides are TGTGCCAGTAGTATACGGGGAGAAGAGACCCAGTACTTC. Translated: CASSIRGEETQYF.

The chain recombines TRBV7-2 with TRBJ2-1, with D tentatively TRBD1 or TRBD2 (6 bases each). V gave up 5 bases and J gave up 3 bases, with 17 bases separating them. The CDR3 runs 16 residues. Looked up from germline, CDR1 is SGHTA and CDR2 is FQGNSA. Here the CDR3 DNA reads TGTGCCAGCAGCCGCGCCGGGGGCTCGGTCTACAATGAGCAGTTCTTC. Amino acids: CASSRAGGSVYNEQFF.